This TCR beta chain was identified during a study of PD-L1 blockade in urothelial cancer. Per the germline V gene, CDR1 is SGHAT and CDR2 is FQNNGV. CDR3 length equals 14 residues. Trimming removed 7 bases at V and 0 bases at J, with 13 bases between. The time point denotes: pretreatment peripheral blood. The protocol was immunoSEQ multiplex PCR, while the TCRdb copy is restricted to in-frame clones and leaves out a portion. In the table there are tens of thousands of clones, around 85% of which are singletons. The source of this sequence is a man aged 55 to 70 with urothelial cancer. Specimen: PBMCs, collected around atezolizumab (anti-PD-L1) treatment. This chain joins TRBV11-2 and TRBJ2-7; possibly TRBD2 for D (6 bases). In nucleotides, the CDR3 is TGTGCCAGCAAGCTAGTAGCGGACTCCTACGAGCAGTACTTC. It encodes CASKLVADSYEQYF.